This T cell receptor beta chain was found in a study of glioma-infiltrating T cells. Many counts were recorded for this clonotype. Its cognate antigen is unknown. Germline V lookup: CDR1 DFQATT, CDR2 SNEGSKA (reference sequence). The CDR3 length is 16 residues. V gave up 5 bases and J gave up 3 bases, with 22 bases separating them. TCR alpha and beta CDR3 regions were amplified from RNA using iRepertoire nested multiplex PCR. For one-step reverse transcription and amplification, roughly 100-400 ng of tissue mRNA or PBMC total RNA was used. TCRdb independently ran MiXCR on the multiplex PCR reads; one entry per CDR3 protein. The sample has 170,000 or so distinct CDR3 sequences, roughly 45% seen once. Findings and caveats of the study: Above-expected tissue-blood divergence occurred in all gliomas, most in low-grade ones. CDR3 overlap between tissue and blood was very small.

This rearrangement joins TRBV20-1 to TRBJ2-5; no clear D. This sequence originates from a human donor with low-grade glioma or glioblastoma, undergoing nonglioma brain surgery, or in good health (not recorded which). The sequenced sample was glioma tissue, nonneoplastic brain tissue, or PBMCs (not recorded which). The CDR3 DNA is TGCAGTGCTCCCCCCATTTCCGGATCTAGAAAAGAGACCCAGTACTTC. It translates to CSAPPISGSRKETQYF.